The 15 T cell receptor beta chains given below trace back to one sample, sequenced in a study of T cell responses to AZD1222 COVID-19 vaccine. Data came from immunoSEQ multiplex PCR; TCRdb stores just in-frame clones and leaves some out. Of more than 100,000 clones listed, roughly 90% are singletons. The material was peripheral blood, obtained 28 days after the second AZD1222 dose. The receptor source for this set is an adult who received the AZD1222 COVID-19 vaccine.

CDR3 bases: TGTGCCAGTAGTAGGGGATTGAATTCGGAGACCCAGTACTTC. This codes for CASSRGLNSETQYF. This rearrangement joins TRBV19 to TRBJ2-5, with D unclear. Germline CDR1 and CDR2: LNHDA and SQIVND (reference sequence). Trimming pared 4 bases from V and 5 bases from J, leaving 14 bases between. The CDR3 is 14 amino acids. Full variable domain (missing parts from reference TRBV19 and TRBJ2-5): DGGITQSPKYLFRKEGQNVTLSCEQNLNHDAMYWYRQDPGQGLRLIYYSQIVNDFQKGDIAEGYSVSREKKESFPLTVTSAQKNPTAFYLCASSRGLNSETQYFGPGTRLLVL.

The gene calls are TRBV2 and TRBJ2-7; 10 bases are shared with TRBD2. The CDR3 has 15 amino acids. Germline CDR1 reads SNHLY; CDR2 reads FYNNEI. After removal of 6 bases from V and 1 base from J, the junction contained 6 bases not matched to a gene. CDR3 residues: CASSGLTSGSYEQYF. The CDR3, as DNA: TGTGCCAGCAGCGGCCTGACTAGCGGGTCCTACGAGCAGTACTTC.

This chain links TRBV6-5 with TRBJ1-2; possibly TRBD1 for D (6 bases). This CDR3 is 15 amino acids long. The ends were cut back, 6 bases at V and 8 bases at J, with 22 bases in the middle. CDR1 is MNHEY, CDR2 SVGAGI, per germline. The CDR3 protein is CASSTDPRGAGGYTF. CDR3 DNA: TGTGCCAGCAGCACGGACCCCAGGGGCGCCGGGGGCTACACCTTC.

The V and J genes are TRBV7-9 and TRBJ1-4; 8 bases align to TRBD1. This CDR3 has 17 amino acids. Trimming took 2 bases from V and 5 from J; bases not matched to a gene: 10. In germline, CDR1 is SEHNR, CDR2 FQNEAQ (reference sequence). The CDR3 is CASSLKRTGRHNEKLFF. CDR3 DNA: TGTGCCAGCAGCTTAAAGAGGACAGGGCGCCACAATGAAAAACTGTTTTTT.

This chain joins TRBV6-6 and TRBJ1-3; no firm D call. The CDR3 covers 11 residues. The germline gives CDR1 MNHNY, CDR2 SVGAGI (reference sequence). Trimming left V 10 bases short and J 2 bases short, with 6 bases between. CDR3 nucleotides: TGTGCCATTTTGGCTGGAAACACCATATATTTT. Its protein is CAILAGNTIYF.

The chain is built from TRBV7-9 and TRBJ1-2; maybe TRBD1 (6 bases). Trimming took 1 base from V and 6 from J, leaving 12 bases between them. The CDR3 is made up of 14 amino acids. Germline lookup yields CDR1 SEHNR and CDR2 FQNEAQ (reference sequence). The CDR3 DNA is TGTGCCAGCAGCTTAGGGGGGCTGCCGAATGGCTACACCTTC. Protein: CASSLGGLPNGYTF.

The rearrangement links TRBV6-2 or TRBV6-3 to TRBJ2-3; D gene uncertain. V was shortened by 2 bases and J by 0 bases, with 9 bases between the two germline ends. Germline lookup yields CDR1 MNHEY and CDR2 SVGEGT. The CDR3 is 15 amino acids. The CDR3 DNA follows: TGTGCCAGCAGTTACGGGCAGACGAGCACAGATACGCAGTATTTT. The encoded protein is CASSYGQTSTDTQYF.

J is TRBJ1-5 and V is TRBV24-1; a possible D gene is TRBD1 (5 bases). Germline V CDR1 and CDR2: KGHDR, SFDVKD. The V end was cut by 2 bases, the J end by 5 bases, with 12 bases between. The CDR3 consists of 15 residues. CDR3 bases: TGTGCCACCAGTGATTCGGCAGGGTCACATCAGCCCCAGCATTTT. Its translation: CATSDSAGSHQPQHF.

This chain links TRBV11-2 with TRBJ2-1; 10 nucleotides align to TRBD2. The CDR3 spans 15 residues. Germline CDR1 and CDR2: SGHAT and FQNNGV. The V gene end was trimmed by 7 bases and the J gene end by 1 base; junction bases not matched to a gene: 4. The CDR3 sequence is CASKRGGLSYNEQFF. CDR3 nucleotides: TGTGCCAGCAAGCGGGGGGGCCTGTCCTACAATGAGCAGTTCTTC.

The CDR3 region has the DNA TGTGCCAGCACCCCCAGAGGGACTACCTGGGAGTACGAGCAGTACTTC. It codes for CASTPRGTTWEYEQYF. V is TRBV28 and J is TRBJ2-7; TRBD2 agrees at 7 bases. The CDR3 loop spans 16 amino acids. Germline values: CDR1 MDHEN, CDR2 SYDVKM. Trimming at V came to 7 bases and at J to 4 bases, leaving 16 bases not matched to a gene.

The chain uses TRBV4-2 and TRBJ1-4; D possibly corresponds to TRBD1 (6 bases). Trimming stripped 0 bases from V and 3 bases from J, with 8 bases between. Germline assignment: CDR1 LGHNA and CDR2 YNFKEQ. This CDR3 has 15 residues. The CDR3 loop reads CASSQDRGANEKLFF. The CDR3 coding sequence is TGTGCCAGCAGCCAAGACAGGGGAGCTAATGAAAAACTGTTTTTT.

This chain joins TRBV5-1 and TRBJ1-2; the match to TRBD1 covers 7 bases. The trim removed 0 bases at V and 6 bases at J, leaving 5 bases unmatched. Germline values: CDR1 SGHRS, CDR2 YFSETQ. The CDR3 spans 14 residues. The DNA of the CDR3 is TGCGCCAGCAGCTTGGGACAGGGTATCGATGGCTACACCTTC. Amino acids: CASSLGQGIDGYTF.

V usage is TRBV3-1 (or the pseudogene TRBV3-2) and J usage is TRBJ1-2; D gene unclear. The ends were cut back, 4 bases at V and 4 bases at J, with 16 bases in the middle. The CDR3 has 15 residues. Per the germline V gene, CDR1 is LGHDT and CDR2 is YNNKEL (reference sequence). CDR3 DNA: TGTGCCAGCAGCCCTTACCAGACAAGAGTCTATGGCTACACCTTC. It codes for CASSPYQTRVYGYTF.

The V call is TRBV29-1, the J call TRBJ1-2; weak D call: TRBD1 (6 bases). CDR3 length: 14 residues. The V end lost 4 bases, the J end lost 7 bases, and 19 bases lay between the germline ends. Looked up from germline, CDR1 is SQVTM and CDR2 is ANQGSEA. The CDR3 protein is CSVGPPGVRGGYTF. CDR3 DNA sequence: TGCAGCGTTGGGCCCCCAGGGGTAAGGGGTGGCTACACCTTC.

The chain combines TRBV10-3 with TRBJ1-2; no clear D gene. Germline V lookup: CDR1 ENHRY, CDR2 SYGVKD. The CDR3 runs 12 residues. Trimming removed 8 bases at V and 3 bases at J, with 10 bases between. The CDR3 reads CAIYGSDYGYTF. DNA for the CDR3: TGTGCCATCTACGGATCGGACTATGGCTACACCTTC.